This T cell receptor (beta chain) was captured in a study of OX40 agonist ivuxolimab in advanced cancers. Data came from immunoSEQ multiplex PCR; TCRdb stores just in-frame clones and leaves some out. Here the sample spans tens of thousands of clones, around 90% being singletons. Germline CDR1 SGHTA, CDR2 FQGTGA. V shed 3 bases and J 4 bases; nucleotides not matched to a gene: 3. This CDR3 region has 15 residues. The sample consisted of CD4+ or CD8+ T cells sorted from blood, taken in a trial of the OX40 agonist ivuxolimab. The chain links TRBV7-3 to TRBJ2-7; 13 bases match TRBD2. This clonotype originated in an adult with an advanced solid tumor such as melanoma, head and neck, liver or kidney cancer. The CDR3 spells CASSLGLAGMYEQYF. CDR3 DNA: TGTGCCAGCAGCTTGGGACTAGCGGGAATGTACGAGCAGTACTTC. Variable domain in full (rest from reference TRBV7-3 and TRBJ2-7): GAGVSQTPSNKVTEKGKYVELRCDPISGHTALYWYRQSLGQGPEFLIYFQGTGAADDSGLPNDRFFAVRPEGSVSTLKIQRTERGDSAVYLCASSLGLAGMYEQYFGPGTRLTVT.